Below are 30 T cell receptor beta chains sequenced from a single sample in a study of T-cell memory formation after mild COVID-19. TCRdb independently ran MiXCR on the 5' RACE reads; one entry per CDR3 protein. The data show roughly 86,000 distinct CDR3 sequences, roughly 16% seen once. Sequencing input: PBMCs or a T cell subset sorted from them (not recorded which). Every receptor here comes from a man aged 18 to 35 who had mild COVID-19 (a few samples of this study predate the infection). Cell type and time point are not known.

The chain is built from TRBV11-2 and TRBJ2-7, with D tentatively TRBD1 (5 bases). The CDR3 extends over 16 amino acids. From germline, CDR1 is SGHAT and CDR2 FQNNGV. Trimming shortened V by 0 bases and J by 1 base, and 13 bases separated the two germline ends. CDR3 loop: CASSLDSSGISYEQYF. In nucleotides, the CDR3 is TGTGCCAGCAGCTTAGATTCGTCAGGGATATCCTACGAGCAGTACTTC.

The genes are TRBV3-1 and TRBJ2-7; possibly TRBD2 for D (5 bases). The germline V and J ends were trimmed by 4 bases and 7 bases, with 8 bases remaining between them. This CDR3 region has 11 residues. Germline CDR1 LGHDT, CDR2 YNNKEL (reference sequence). CDR3: CASSPGVEQYF. In DNA, the CDR3 is TGTGCCAGCAGCCCCGGGGTGGAGCAGTACTTC.

This clonotype was observed a handful of times. The chain carries TRBV12-3 or TRBV12-4 and TRBJ2-5; 8 nucleotides align to TRBD2. The trim removed 5 bases at V and 4 bases at J, leaving 3 bases unmatched. The CDR3 spans 13 residues. The CDR3 here is CASSVSGGETQYF. Here the CDR3 DNA reads TGTGCCAGCAGTGTCAGCGGGGGAGAGACCCAGTACTTC.

This clonotype was detected only a few times. The V gene is TRBV5-5, the J gene TRBJ2-5; D is possibly TRBD1 or TRBD2 (6 bases each). The germline V and J ends were trimmed by 0 bases and 5 bases, with 14 bases remaining between them. Germline V CDR1 and CDR2: SGHKS, YYEKEE (reference sequence). This CDR3 comprises 15 residues. CDR3 DNA: TGTGCCAGCAGCTTGGAGGGGGGCTTCGGGGAGACCCAGTACTTC. Translated, it gives CASSLEGGFGETQYF.

This clonotype was seen only a few times. V gene TRBV4-2 combines with J gene TRBJ1-5; D is unclear. V shed 4 bases and J shed 6 bases, with 13 bases lying between them. Germline lookup yields CDR1 LGHNA and CDR2 YNFKEQ. This CDR3 is built from 14 residues. CDR3 in DNA: TGTGCCAGCAGCCCGACTTCTAGGGTTCAGCCCCAGCATTTT. Translation: CASSPTSRVQPQHF.

The genes are TRBV29-1 and TRBJ2-7; D is unresolved. Germline CDR1 is SQVTM and CDR2 is ANQGSEA. This CDR3 has 12 amino acids. The V gene lost 3 bases and the J gene lost 0 bases, with 6 bases spanning the gap. CDR3 sequence (DNA): TGCAGCGTTGATACCCCCTCCTACGAGCAGTACTTC. Its translation is CSVDTPSYEQYF.

This clonotype has at least ten counts. V and J are TRBV7-2 and TRBJ2-1, with 8 bases identical to TRBD1. Germline CDR1 is SGHTA and CDR2 is FQGNSA. The CDR3 has 13 amino acids. The V and J ends lost 7 bases and 6 bases, in that order; junction bases with no gene match: 5. CDR3 region: CASTQTGVNEQFF. In nucleotides, the CDR3 is TGTGCCAGCACACAGACAGGGGTCAATGAGCAGTTCTTC.

This clonotype is medium-sized (0.01 to 0.1%) by share. The chain employs TRBV20-1 and TRBJ1-2; weak D call: TRBD1 (5 bases). The germline CDR1 and CDR2 sequences are DFQATT and SNEGSKA (reference sequence). V was clipped by 5 bases and J by 4 bases, with 8 bases between them. The CDR3 loop spans 11 amino acids. The CDR3 nucleotides read TGCAGTGCTGACGACAGCTATGGCTACACCTTC. Translation gives CSADDSYGYTF.

This clonotype has a handful of counts. The V and J genes are TRBV3-1 and TRBJ1-1; no clear D. The germline CDR1 and CDR2 sequences are LGHDT and YNNKEL (reference sequence). The CDR3 extends over 12 amino acids. With 10 bases removed from V and 0 bases from J, the gap between germline ends came to 9 bases. The CDR3 protein is CATSEVNTEAFF. As DNA, the CDR3 is TGTGCCACCTCGGAGGTGAACACTGAAGCTTTCTTT.

V usage is TRBV7-2 and J usage is TRBJ2-5; D call uncertain. The V end lost 3 bases, the J end lost 2 bases, and 25 bases lay between the germline ends. Germline-derived CDR1 and CDR2 are SGHTA and FQGNSA. There are 19 residues in the CDR3. The CDR3, as DNA: TGTGCCAGCAGCTTCGGTGAAGGACGGCACGAGAGTAAACAAGAGACCCAGTACTTC. Translating gives CASSFGEGRHESKQETQYF.

The gene calls are TRBV20-1 and TRBJ2-7; TRBD2 matches at 9 bases. The trim removed 3 bases at V and 4 bases at J, leaving 7 bases unmatched. Germline-derived CDR1 and CDR2 are DFQATT and SNEGSKA (reference sequence). This CDR3 contains 14 residues. CDR3 nucleotides: TGCAGTGCTAGCGGCGGGGGGGCCGGTTACGAGCAGTACTTC. Translated: CSASGGGAGYEQYF.

The V call is TRBV6-5, the J call TRBJ2-1; TRBD2 aligns across 10 bases. There are 13 residues in the CDR3. The V gene's germline CDR1 is MNHEY and CDR2 SVGAGI. Unmatched junction bases numbered 2, after V lost 5 bases and J lost 7 bases. In nucleotides, the CDR3 is TGTGCCAGCAGTAAGCGGGAGGGGAATGAGCAGTTCTTC. Translated, it gives CASSKREGNEQFF.

The V gene is TRBV12-3 or TRBV12-4, the J gene TRBJ2-3; 8 bases map to TRBD1. The ends lost 3 bases at V and 4 bases at J; junction bases unmatched: 6. The CDR3 is 15 amino acids. The CDR3 DNA is TGTGCCAGCAGTTTCTCCGGACAGGGACCAGATACGCAGTATTTT. Translated: CASSFSGQGPDTQYF.

This rearrangement joins TRBV12-3 or TRBV12-4 to TRBJ2-5; D might be TRBD2 (7 bases). The CDR3 runs 16 residues. Trimming stripped 3 bases from V and 4 bases from J, with 18 bases between. CDR3: CASSFSRGGEVETQYF. CDR3 nucleotides: TGTGCCAGCAGTTTTTCCAGGGGAGGGGAAGTAGAGACCCAGTACTTC.

This clonotype was seen only a few times. V gene TRBV13 combines with J gene TRBJ2-2; D possibly corresponds to TRBD1 (6 bases). The V end was cut by 5 bases, the J end by 0 bases, with 13 bases between. CDR1 is PRHDT and CDR2 is FYEKMQ in the germline V gene (reference sequence). CDR3 length: 16 residues. CDR3 sequence reads: CASSSRQEANTGELFF. Here the CDR3 DNA reads TGTGCCAGCAGCAGTAGACAGGAGGCGAACACCGGGGAGCTGTTTTTT.

The chain links TRBV4-2 to TRBJ1-1, with D uncertain. With 1 base removed from V and 6 bases from J, the gap between germline ends came to 6 bases. This CDR3 spans 12 amino acids. Germline V lookup: CDR1 LGHNA, CDR2 YNFKEQ. The CDR3 nucleotides read TGTGCCAGCAGCCAAGGGGTCTCTGAAGCTTTCTTT. It codes for CASSQGVSEAFF.

This chain's CDR3 is CASSPWPGYEQYF. CDR3 DNA sequence: TGTGCCAGCAGCCCCTGGCCCGGCTACGAGCAGTACTTC. The rearrangement uses TRBV7-8 and TRBJ2-7; no clear D gene. There are 13 residues in the CDR3. The V end was cut by 5 bases, the J end by 3 bases, with 11 bases between. CDR1 is SGHVS and CDR2 is FQNEAQ in the germline V gene.

The chain combines TRBV7-9 with TRBJ2-3; D could derive from TRBD1 or TRBD2 (5 bases each). Looked up from germline, CDR1 is SEHNR and CDR2 is FQNEAQ (reference sequence). Trimming removed 5 bases from V and 9 bases from J, with 12 bases in between. The CDR3 is 12 residues long. The CDR3 loop reads CASSRDQITQYF. CDR3 nucleotides: TGTGCCAGCAGCCGGGACCAAATAACGCAGTATTTT.

This clonotype was seen only a few times. V gene TRBV4-1 combines with J gene TRBJ2-3; no firm D call. V lost 0 bases, J lost 0 bases, and 7 bases lay in between. Germline assignment: CDR1 MGHRA and CDR2 YSYEKL. The CDR3 runs 15 residues. CDR3 protein: CASSQDPGSTDTQYF. The DNA of the CDR3 is TGCGCCAGCAGCCAAGACCCCGGGAGCACAGATACGCAGTATTTT.

V usage is TRBV6-5 and J usage is TRBJ1-5, with D unresolved. The CDR3 spans 14 residues. The germline gives CDR1 MNHEY, CDR2 SVGAGI. The germline V and J ends were trimmed by 10 bases and 1 base, with 14 bases remaining between them. The CDR3: CATSRMGSNQPQHF. For the CDR3, the DNA is TGTGCCACCTCCCGAATGGGGAGCAATCAGCCCCAGCATTTT.

In its sample, this clonotype was seen a few times. The V call is TRBV15, the J call TRBJ2-2, with TRBD1 as a possible D gene (8 bases). Trimming removed 5 bases from V and 2 bases from J, with 15 bases in between. The germline gives CDR1 LNHNV, CDR2 YYDKDF (reference sequence). The length of the CDR3 is 16 residues. CDR3 nucleotides: TGTGCCACCAGCTGGGAGGGACAGGTTAACACCGGGGAGCTGTTTTTT. Its translation is CATSWEGQVNTGELFF. The whole variable domain, filled in from reference TRBV15 and TRBJ2-2, reads DAMVIQNPRYQVTQFGKPVTLSCSQTLNHNVMYWYQQKSSQAPKLLFHYYDKDFNNEADTPDNFQSRRPNTSFCFLDIRSPGLGDTAMYLCATSWEGQVNTGELFFGEGSRLTVL.

The sample holds a few counts of this clonotype. The J gene is TRBJ2-1, the V gene TRBV20-1; D tentatively reads TRBD1 or TRBD2 (5 bases each). Trimming removed 6 bases from V and 0 bases from J, with 15 bases in between. Germline CDR1 and CDR2: DFQATT and SNEGSKA (reference sequence). The CDR3 contains 15 residues. The CDR3 DNA follows: TGCAGTGCATGGGACGGCAGTAGCTCCTACAATGAGCAGTTCTTC. As protein: CSAWDGSSSYNEQFF.

This clonotype has at least ten counts. The gene calls are TRBV6-5 and TRBJ1-2; D remains unclear. This CDR3 spans 14 amino acids. The ends were cut back, 2 bases at V and 7 bases at J, with 14 bases in the middle. Germline values: CDR1 MNHEY, CDR2 SVGAGI. This CDR3 reads CASSYGSPGGGYTF. In nucleotides, the CDR3 is TGTGCCAGCAGTTACGGTTCACCCGGAGGTGGCTACACCTTC.

There are many counts of this clonotype. V is TRBV4-3 and J is TRBJ2-7; no definite D call. Germline values: CDR1 LGHNA, CDR2 YSLEER. The V end was cut by 4 bases, the J end by 2 bases, with 9 bases between. CDR3 length equals 13 residues. The CDR3: CASSLDPAYEQYF. Written as DNA, the CDR3 is TGCGCCAGCAGCCTAGACCCTGCCTACGAGCAGTACTTC.

The count of this clonotype is one. The rearrangement links TRBV4-3 to TRBJ1-2, with 8 bases identical to TRBD1. The CDR3 is 14 amino acids. Germline CDR1 reads LGHNA; CDR2 reads YSLEER. With 1 base clipped from V and 6 bases from J, the junction kept 4 bases outside the gene matches. The CDR3 DNA follows: TGCGCCAGCAGCCAAGTGACAGGGGACCATGGCTACACCTTC. It specifies CASSQVTGDHGYTF.

This clonotype was counted between two and nine times. This rearrangement joins TRBV5-1 to TRBJ1-3; a weak D match, TRBD1 (5 bases). V was cut by 4 bases and J by 0 bases, with 8 bases left in between. The CDR3 has 14 residues. Germline V gene lookup returns CDR1 SGHRS and CDR2 YFSETQ. DNA of the CDR3: TGCGCCAGCAGCGGACAAGACTCTGGAAACACCATATATTTT. Protein product: CASSGQDSGNTIYF.

The chain carries TRBV5-4 and TRBJ2-3; TRBD1 or TRBD2 may be the D gene (5 bases each). Germline-derived CDR1 and CDR2 are SGHNT and YYREEE (reference sequence). The CDR3 is 13 residues long. The V gene lost 3 bases and the J gene lost 7 bases, with 12 bases spanning the gap. The CDR3 region has the DNA TGTGCCAGCAGCTATGACAGCGGTCATACGCAGTATTTT. Encoded protein: CASSYDSGHTQYF.

Only a few counts were recorded for this clonotype. This chain uses TRBV12-3 or TRBV12-4 with TRBJ2-7; D gene uncertain. The CDR3 contains 13 residues. The V and J ends lost 3 bases and 1 base respectively, with 7 bases between them. DNA for the CDR3: TGTGCCAGCAGTTTGAAGCCGTCCTACGAGCAGTACTTC. Translating it yields CASSLKPSYEQYF.

The CDR3 is CSARDGERGDTGELFF. The CDR3 bases are TGCAGTGCTAGAGATGGGGAGCGGGGAGACACCGGGGAGCTGTTTTTT. The chain carries TRBV20-1 and TRBJ2-2; 7 positions agree with TRBD2. V was pared by 0 bases and J by 3 bases, with 7 bases of the junction left unmatched. Per germline, CDR1 DFQATT and CDR2 SNEGSKA (reference sequence). The CDR3 length is 16 residues.

This clonotype was recorded at least ten times. V gene TRBV19 combines with J gene TRBJ1-5; TRBD1 agrees at 8 bases. V dropped 6 bases and J dropped 8; count of bases not matched to a gene: 12. CDR1 is LNHDA and CDR2 is SQIVND in the germline V gene (reference sequence). This CDR3 is 15 amino acids long. Here the CDR3 reads CASRPGTGAPEPQHF. CDR3 sequence (DNA): TGTGCCAGTAGACCCGGGACAGGCGCTCCAGAGCCCCAGCATTTT.